The 6 T cell receptor beta chains below were found in one sample sequenced in a study of blood T cell repertoires in COVID-19. Profiled with immunoSEQ multiplex PCR; TCRdb holds only in-frame clones, not every one. The data contain hundreds of thousands of clones, around four fifths of them singletons. Input material: peripheral blood. The receptors derive from a man aged 30 to 45 with active or convalescent COVID-19.

This chain uses TRBV3-1 (or the pseudogene TRBV3-2) with TRBJ2-7; 8 bases match TRBD1. Germline V CDR1 and CDR2: LGHDT, YNNKEL (reference sequence). The CDR3 covers 14 residues. Losses at the gene ends were 3 bases for V and 4 bases for J; bases not matched to a gene: 5. The CDR3 protein is CASSHQGAGYEQYF. For the CDR3, the DNA is TGTGCCAGCAGCCACCAGGGGGCCGGGTACGAGCAGTACTTC.

The chain joins TRBV19 to TRBJ2-7, with no clear D. Trimming pared 9 bases from V and 0 bases from J, leaving 15 bases between. Germline-derived CDR1 and CDR2 are LNHDA and SQIVND (reference sequence). The length of the CDR3 is 14 residues. Here the CDR3 DNA reads TGTGCCAGCTCCCTGATCGGTTCCTCCTACGAGCAGTACTTC. It specifies CASSLIGSSYEQYF.

The genes are TRBV5-6 and TRBJ2-4; D gene ambiguous. The CDR3 loop spans 16 amino acids. Trimming shortened V by 2 bases and J by 0 bases, and 12 bases separated the two germline ends. The germline CDR1 and CDR2 sequences are SGHDT and YYEEEE. The CDR3 reads CASSFRKNLAKNIQYF. The CDR3 DNA reads as TGTGCCAGCAGCTTTCGAAAAAACTTAGCCAAAAACATTCAGTACTTC.

V is TRBV4-2 and J is TRBJ1-5, with 7 bases matching TRBD1. Germline CDR1 is LGHNA and CDR2 is YNFKEQ. V was pared by 1 base and J by 7 bases, with 10 bases of the junction left unmatched. This CDR3 has 16 residues. CDR3 sequence (DNA): TGTGCCAGCAGCCAAGTTGGGACAGCCGACGTCCAGCCCCAGCATTTT. This translates into CASSQVGTADVQPQHF.

The CDR3 bases are TGCAGCGCCCTTAACAGGATGTTTTCCGGGGAGCTGTTTTTT. Amino acid sequence: CSALNRMFSGELFF. The chain joins TRBV29-1 to TRBJ2-2, with a tentative D call TRBD1 (5 bases). Germline-derived CDR1 and CDR2 are SQVTM and ANQGSEA. Trimming cost V 7 bases and J 6 bases, with 18 bases left between them. The CDR3 has 14 amino acids.

This clone was counted a few times. The gene calls are TRBV2 and TRBJ1-1, with no clear D. The CDR3 is 15 residues long. CDR1 and CDR2 from the germline V gene are SNHLY and FYNNEI. V was shortened by 7 bases and J by 0 bases, with 15 bases between the two germline ends. CDR3 residues: CASKGGRLMNTEAFF. The CDR3 nucleotides read TGTGCCAGCAAAGGTGGGAGGCTGATGAACACTGAAGCTTTCTTT.